A single sample gave rise to the 15 T cell receptor beta chains below, sequenced in a study of T cells in Graves' hyperthyroidism and ophthalmopathy. Amplified TCR beta CDR3 regions derived from RNA transcripts. Researchers ran a first-round RT-PCR on the TCR CDR3 using the HTBI primer set. Via MiXCR, TCRdb re-called the multiplex PCR reads, giving one row per CDR3 protein. The sample carries fewer than 600,000 distinct CDR3 sequences, under 15% recorded once. The sample comprised blood. The receptors were gathered from a woman aged 18-29 years with Graves' hyperthyroidism.

There are a few counts of this clonotype. The genes are TRBV10-2 and TRBJ1-2; the match to TRBD1 covers 12 bases. Germline CDR1 and CDR2: WSHSY and SAAADI. The J segment lost 3 bases and the V segment lost 6 bases, leaving 5 bases of the junction unmatched. The CDR3 is made up of 15 amino acids. CDR3 protein: CASRPGTGGDYGYTF. The CDR3 nucleotides read TGCGCCAGCAGACCCGGGACAGGGGGCGACTATGGCTACACCTTC.

A remark on this clonotype: Given a much more abundant clone one base away, this may be a read error. CDR3 in amino acids: CASQGGGAEAFF. CDR3 DNA sequence: TGTGCCTCGCAGGGGGGTGGCGCTGAAGCTTTCTTT. V gene TRBV10-3 combines with J gene TRBJ1-1, with 7 bases matching TRBD1. This CDR3 is built from 12 residues. Germline V CDR1 and CDR2: ENHRY, SYGVKD. V gave up 11 bases and J gave up 6 bases; unmatched junction bases: 9.

This clonotype showed up many times. V is TRBV5-1 and J is TRBJ2-2; D call uncertain. Germline V gene sequence: CDR1 SGHRS, CDR2 YFSETQ. Deletions cut 5 bases from V and 5 bases from J, with 13 bases between. There are 14 residues in the CDR3. CDR3 in amino acids: CASSSLVGTGELFF. CDR3 in DNA: TGCGCCAGCAGTTCTCTAGTCGGGACCGGGGAGCTGTTTTTT. Filled out from reference TRBV5-1 and TRBJ2-2, the complete variable domain reads KAGVTQTPRYLIKTRGQQVTLSCSPISGHRSVSWYQQTPGQGLQFLFEYFSETQRNKGNFPGRFSGRQFSNSRSEMNVSTLELGDSALYLCASSSLVGTGELFFGEGSRLTVL.

V usage is TRBV7-9 and J usage is TRBJ2-3, with 8 bases identical to TRBD2. The CDR3 runs 16 residues. The germline V gene encodes CDR1 SEHNR and CDR2 FQNEAQ (reference sequence). The V and J ends lost 3 bases and 8 bases, in that order; junction bases with no gene match: 13. The CDR3 DNA is TGTGCCAGCAGCTTCCGCAGGCGGGAGGTAGTACGTACGCAGTATTTT. As protein: CASSFRRREVVRTQYF.

This chain connects TRBV4-2 to TRBJ2-7; D possibly corresponds to TRBD2 (6 bases). There are 16 residues in the CDR3. V lost 0 bases and J lost 0, with 12 bases in between. The germline V gene has CDR1 LGHNA and CDR2 YNFKEQ. CDR3 residues: CASSQEGGLSSYEQYF. The CDR3 DNA sequence: TGTGCCAGCAGCCAAGAAGGAGGGCTCTCCTCCTACGAGCAGTACTTC.

This clonotype was picked up a small number of times. V usage is TRBV9 and J usage is TRBJ2-2; 7 bases align to TRBD1. Germline V gives CDR1 SGDLS, CDR2 YYNGEE. The CDR3 is 15 amino acids. Trimming removed 4 bases from V and 2 bases from J; junction bases left unmatched: 5. CDR3 region: CASSRGQINTGELFF. The DNA for the CDR3 is TGTGCCAGCAGCCGGGGACAGATTAACACCGGGGAGCTGTTTTTT.

Of note for this clonotype: One end of the junction varies from germline; a read error may be responsible. The chain recombines TRBV6-2 or TRBV6-3 with TRBJ2-3; perhaps D is TRBD1 or TRBD2 (5 bases each). Germline values: CDR1 MNHEY, CDR2 SVGEGT. The CDR3 sequence is 17 residues long. The CDR3 bases are TGTGCCAGCAGTTACTCGATATCGGCGGGCCGCACAGGTACGCAGTATTTT. It yields the protein CASSYSISAGRTGTQYF.

This clonotype was found many times. This chain links TRBV12-3 or TRBV12-4 with TRBJ2-5, with D uncertain. The CDR3 spans 11 residues. Trimming removed 3 bases from V and 6 bases from J, with 5 bases in between. The CDR3 DNA reads TGTGCCAGCAGTTTCATGAAGACCCAGTACTTC. It yields the protein CASSFMKTQYF.

A single count supports this clonotype. The chain has TRBV20-1 and TRBJ2-1; TRBD1 aligns across 10 bases. The CDR3 consists of 12 residues. The junction had 4 bases not matched to a gene; V was cut back by 6 bases and J by 8 bases. CDR1 and CDR2 from the germline V gene are DFQATT and SNEGSKA (reference sequence). The CDR3 protein is CSAWDRGHEQFF. CDR3 coding DNA: TGCAGTGCGTGGGACAGGGGACATGAGCAGTTCTTC.

The V call is TRBV7-9, the J call TRBJ2-3, with 7 positions matching TRBD1. The germline V gene encodes CDR1 SEHNR and CDR2 FQNEAQ (reference sequence). J was trimmed by 0 bases and V by 2 bases; bases with no gene match: 5. The CDR3 runs to 16 residues. Written as DNA, the CDR3 is TGTGCCAGCAGCTTATCGGGGACAGAGAGCACAGATACGCAGTATTTT. Translated: CASSLSGTESTDTQYF.

The table lists this clonotype with a count of one. The junction and the germline gene differ at one end; a read error may be behind it. The genes are TRBV20-1 and TRBJ2-1; 12 bases are a match to TRBD2. Per the germline V gene, CDR1 is DFQATT and CDR2 is SNEGSKA (reference sequence). CDR3 length: 17 amino acids. Here the CDR3 DNA reads TGCAGTGCCGCTAGCGGGAGGGCAGTTGGGTCCTACGATGAGCAGTTCTTC. Protein sequence: CSAASGRAVGSYDEQFF.

This clonotype was detected many times. This chain connects TRBV6-1 to TRBJ1-2, with D tentatively TRBD1 (5 bases). This CDR3 region has 17 residues. Germline values: CDR1 MNHNS, CDR2 SASEGT. V lost 5 bases, J lost 0 bases, and 19 bases lay in between. The DNA of the CDR3 is TGTGCCAGCAGTCTTCTCCGTGGGGGGTATTCTAACTATGGCTACACCTTC. It encodes CASSLLRGGYSNYGYTF.

Only one count was recorded for this clonotype. CDR3 sequence: CASSPRLTSSYNEQFF. The CDR3 region has the DNA TGTGCCAGCAGCCCCAGATTAACGAGCTCCTACAATGAGCAGTTCTTC. V and J are TRBV14 and TRBJ2-1; D is uncertain. V was pared by 4 bases and J by 0 bases, with 13 bases between. CDR3 length: 16 amino acids. Germline V CDR1 and CDR2: SGHDN, FVKESK.

There are many counts of this clonotype. The chain employs TRBV15 and TRBJ1-1; possibly TRBD1 for D (5 bases). Germline loops: CDR1 LNHNV, CDR2 YYDKDF (reference sequence). Trimming removed 0 bases at V and 5 bases at J, with 13 bases between. The CDR3 extends over 15 amino acids. The CDR3 sequence: CATSRDTGWGTEAFF. CDR3 DNA: TGTGCCACCAGCAGAGACACAGGTTGGGGGACTGAAGCTTTCTTT.

This clonotype showed up just a few times. The J gene is TRBJ2-1, the V gene TRBV7-2; TRBD2 matches 11 bases. J was trimmed by 5 bases and V by 0 bases; bases with no gene match: 3. The CDR3 consists of 16 residues. Looked up from germline, CDR1 is SGHTA and CDR2 is FQGNSA. The CDR3 is CASSLARLAGHNEQFF. Written as DNA, the CDR3 is TGTGCCAGCAGCTTAGCGAGACTAGCGGGGCACAATGAGCAGTTCTTC.